This T cell receptor beta chain stems from a study of blood T cell repertoires in COVID-19. Across the study: Some COVID-19 samples were acute and others convalescent; all came from the United States, Italy and Spain. In each case, the material was cDNA or gDNA derived from T cells, B-cell-depleted T cells, or PBMCs.

This CDR3 spans 17 amino acids. Trimming removed 5 bases from V and 4 bases from J, with 23 bases in between. Germline CDR1 and CDR2: MNHEY and SMNVEV (reference sequence). In the original analysis: Reference gene primer amplification in the assay estimated nucleated cell counts. Method: immunoSEQ multiplex PCR; TCRdb's copy keeps in-frame clones and lacks some. V, J and clone size are those of that table, while D and trimming were read from the DNA. The sample holds 45,000 to 50,000 clones, 86% seen once. The chain has TRBV27 and TRBJ1-2, with D perhaps TRBD1 (6 bases). The origin of this receptor is a human donor in a cohort sampled during active COVID-19. The material sequenced was peripheral blood. CDR3: CASSPTRDTALFYGYTF. The DNA of the CDR3 is TGTGCCAGCAGTCCCACCCGGGACACCGCGTTATTCTATGGCTACACCTTC.